The 11 T cell receptor beta chains below were found in one sample sequenced in a study of graft-versus-host responses after intestinal transplantation. Their antigen targets remain unknown. Libraries were prepared by immunoSEQ multiplex PCR; TCRdb keeps only in-frame clonotypes and omits some of them. Of about 120,000 clones in the sample, roughly 92% were seen once. Sample: unstimulated CD4+ T cells sorted from spleen or lymph node cells, taken before transplant. The receptors derive from a human donor who was the organ donor for an intestinal transplant.

The chain combines TRBV2 with TRBJ2-2; D is unresolved. The germline CDR1 and CDR2 sequences are SNHLY and FYNNEI. V gave up 6 bases and J gave up 0 bases, with 5 bases separating them. This CDR3 is 13 amino acids long. The CDR3 sequence is CASRGSNTGELFF. The DNA of the CDR3 is TGTGCCAGCAGGGGGTCGAACACCGGGGAGCTGTTTTTT.

The J gene is TRBJ2-5, the V gene TRBV18; tentative D call: TRBD1 (6 bases). The V gene's germline CDR1 is KGHSH and CDR2 LQKENI. Trimming took off 0 bases at V and 5 bases at J, with 7 bases between the two ends. The CDR3 has 13 residues. The CDR3 bases are TGTGCCAGCTCACCACCGGGGGCGGAGACCCAGTACTTC. Translation gives CASSPPGAETQYF.

This clone has only one observation. This chain links TRBV12-5 with TRBJ2-5, with D perhaps TRBD1 (5 bases). CDR3 size: 13 residues. V gave up 1 base and J gave up 10 bases, with 13 bases separating them. Per germline, CDR1 LGHNT and CDR2 FRNRAP. The CDR3 DNA sequence: TGTGCTAGTGGTTTGGAACCAGGGCTTGACCAGTACTTC. Translation: CASGLEPGLDQYF.

This rearrangement joins TRBV7-9 to TRBJ1-2; unclear D gene. V was cut by 5 bases and J by 5 bases, with 18 bases left in between. Germline V gives CDR1 SEHNR, CDR2 FQNEAQ (reference sequence). The CDR3 is made up of 15 amino acids. In DNA form, the CDR3 reads TGTGCCAGCAGCCCCGGGCCACAAAATCTGTATGGCTACACCTTC. Amino acids: CASSPGPQNLYGYTF.

The sample holds a few counts of this clone. This rearrangement joins TRBV9 to TRBJ2-1, with 9 bases identical to TRBD2. This CDR3 region has 17 residues. With V trimmed by 2 bases and J by 5 bases, 11 bases remained unmatched. CDR1 and CDR2 (germline): SGDLS, YYNGEE. CDR3 nucleotide sequence: TGTGCCAGCAGCGTGGACGCGGGAGGGCCGGGTAACAATGAGCAGTTCTTC. This encodes CASSVDAGGPGNNEQFF.

The chain employs TRBV6-5 and TRBJ1-2; D possibly corresponds to TRBD1 (5 bases). The CDR3 runs to 13 residues. CDR1 and CDR2 from the germline V gene are MNHEY and SVGAGI. Trimming shortened V by 6 bases and J by 3 bases, and 11 bases separated the two germline ends. CDR3 nucleotides: TGTGCCAGCAGGAGGGAAGGGGACTATGGCTACACCTTC. Residues: CASRREGDYGYTF.

V and J are TRBV27 and TRBJ2-1, with 10 bases matching TRBD2. The CDR3 has 19 amino acids. In germline, CDR1 is MNHEY, CDR2 SMNVEV (reference sequence). J was trimmed by 3 bases and V by 5 bases; bases with no gene match: 16. The CDR3 loop reads CASSRQAASGRVLYNEQFF. The CDR3 nucleotides read TGTGCCAGCAGTCGACAGGCGGCTAGCGGGAGAGTTCTCTACAATGAGCAGTTCTTC.

V gene TRBV4-1 combines with J gene TRBJ1-4; D is ambiguous. The CDR3 contains 13 residues. Germline V gene sequence: CDR1 MGHRA, CDR2 YSYEKL. V was trimmed by 0 bases and J by 10 bases, leaving 9 bases between them. The CDR3: CASSQDAWRKLFF. As DNA, the CDR3 is TGCGCCAGCAGCCAAGATGCCTGGAGAAAACTGTTTTTT.

The chain recombines TRBV7-9 with TRBJ1-4, with TRBD1 matching over 7 bases. With V trimmed by 5 bases and J by 1 base, 4 bases remained unmatched. The CDR3 consists of 15 residues. Germline lookup yields CDR1 SEHNR and CDR2 FQNEAQ (reference sequence). The CDR3 is CASSLGDRTNEKLFF. The CDR3 nucleotides are TGTGCCAGCAGCCTTGGGGACAGAACTAATGAAAAACTGTTTTTT.

This clone was counted between two and nine times. V usage is TRBV6-1 and J usage is TRBJ2-3; D is unresolved. This CDR3 region has 14 residues. CDR1 is MNHNS, CDR2 SASEGT, per germline. V was trimmed by 11 bases and J by 0 bases, leaving 15 bases between them. Written as DNA, the CDR3 is TGTGCCTGCCGACGGGTCTATAGCACAGATACGCAGTATTTT. Translated: CACRRVYSTDTQYF.

J is TRBJ1-2 and V is TRBV27, with TRBD1 matching 9 bases. J was trimmed by 8 bases and V by 6 bases; bases with no gene match: 16. Germline assignment: CDR1 MNHEY and CDR2 SMNVEV (reference sequence). The CDR3 is 16 amino acids. The DNA of the CDR3 is TGTGCCAGCAGCCTTGAAGTTGGGACAGGGCTCAGAGGCTACACCTTC. It is translated as CASSLEVGTGLRGYTF.